The 23 T cell receptor beta chains presented below share a single source sample, sequenced in a study of blood T cell repertoires in COVID-19. The protocol was immunoSEQ multiplex PCR, while the TCRdb copy is restricted to in-frame clones and leaves out a portion. Of hundreds of thousands of clones listed, 87% are singletons. The sample consisted of PBMCs or T cells enriched from blood (not recorded which). The receptor set was obtained from a woman aged 18-29 years who had recovered from COVID-19.

The CDR3 nucleotides read TGTGCCAGCTCACTTGTCGGGGAGTTAAGCAATCAGCCCCAGCATTTT. Translating it yields CASSLVGELSNQPQHF. The chain recombines TRBV18 with TRBJ1-5; D ambiguous. The ends were cut back, 4 bases at V and 1 base at J, with 14 bases in the middle. The CDR3 runs to 16 residues. The germline V gene encodes CDR1 KGHSH and CDR2 LQKENI.

The rearrangement uses TRBV6-9 and TRBJ2-3; the match to TRBD2 covers 8 bases. The V and J ends lost 9 bases and 5 bases, in that order; junction bases with no gene match: 13. Germline V gives CDR1 MNHGY, CDR2 SVAAGI. This CDR3 comprises 15 residues. The CDR3 sequence is CAREALSGRVDTQYF. The CDR3 DNA is TGTGCCAGAGAGGCATTAAGCGGGAGAGTAGATACGCAGTATTTT.

The chain is built from TRBV21-1 and TRBJ2-7; the D segment call TRBD2 is taken from the table without a DNA check. TRBV21-1 corresponds to a pseudogene. This CDR3 is built from 14 residues. This CDR3 is CASSRDLSSYEQYF. The CDR3 DNA sequence: TGTGCCAGCAGCCGGGACTTGAGCTCCTACGAGCAGTACTTC.

The sample holds a few counts of this clone. The V gene is TRBV28, the J gene TRBJ1-4; no definite D call. The ends were cut back, 7 bases at V and 5 bases at J, with 5 bases in the middle. CDR3 length: 11 residues. Looked up from germline, CDR1 is MDHEN and CDR2 is SYDVKM. CDR3 sequence reads: CASIGNEKLFF. The CDR3 DNA follows: TGTGCCAGCATTGGCAATGAAAAACTGTTTTTT.

The chain carries TRBV15 and TRBJ1-5, with D tentatively TRBD1 (6 bases). Germline CDR1 reads LNHNV; CDR2 reads YYDKDF (reference sequence). Trimming removed 11 bases at V and 9 bases at J, with 14 bases between. The CDR3 spans 11 residues. The CDR3, as DNA: TGTGCCGCCACCTTAGGGGGGCCCCAGCATTTT. Its protein product is CAATLGGPQHF.

This clone was observed a single time. The chain uses TRBV15 and TRBJ1-1, with no clear D. Trimming shortened V by 6 bases and J by 4 bases, and 12 bases separated the two germline ends. The CDR3 is 13 residues long. CDR1 is LNHNV and CDR2 is YYDKDF in the germline V gene (reference sequence). In DNA, the CDR3 is TGTGCCACCAGACTAATTGGGAGCACTGAAGCTTTCTTT. This codes for CATRLIGSTEAFF.

This sequence joins TRBV3-1 (or the pseudogene TRBV3-2) and TRBJ2-3, with 10 bases fitting TRBD2. The CDR3 is made up of 17 amino acids. From germline, CDR1 is LGHDT and CDR2 YNNKEL (reference sequence). V dropped 4 bases and J dropped 5; count of bases not matched to a gene: 12. The CDR3 coding sequence is TGTGCCAGCAGCCTTCCCCTAGGAGCGGGGGGGGGAGATACGCAGTATTTT. Its protein product is CASSLPLGAGGGDTQYF.

The CDR3 is CASSVGFGVYNEQFF. CDR3 in DNA: TGTGCCAGCAGCGTAGGGTTCGGGGTTTACAATGAGCAGTTCTTC. The chain employs TRBV9 and TRBJ2-1; D might be TRBD2 (5 bases). The germline V and J ends were trimmed by 0 bases and 4 bases, with 11 bases remaining between them. CDR1 SGDLS and CDR2 YYNGEE come from the germline V gene. The CDR3 length is 15 residues.

V and J are TRBV7-2 and TRBJ2-2; 10 bases align to TRBD2. The trim removed 2 bases at V and 5 bases at J, leaving 8 bases unmatched. This CDR3 comprises 17 residues. CDR1 is SGHTA, CDR2 FQGNSA, per germline. CDR3 protein: CASSLQPSGSGTGELFF. Written as DNA, the CDR3 is TGTGCCAGCAGCTTACAACCTAGCGGGAGTGGGACCGGGGAGCTGTTTTTT.

The chain joins TRBV14 to TRBJ1-2, with a possible D match to TRBD1 (5 bases). Trimming took off 1 base at V and 4 bases at J, with 10 bases between the two ends. The germline V gene has CDR1 SGHDN and CDR2 FVKESK. The CDR3 spans 14 residues. The CDR3 is CASSQGRGGYGYTF. The CDR3 region has the DNA TGTGCCAGCAGCCAAGGGAGGGGAGGCTATGGCTACACCTTC.

The rearrangement uses TRBV29-1 and TRBJ2-7; D is perhaps TRBD1 (5 bases). Per the germline V gene, CDR1 is SQVTM and CDR2 is ANQGSEA. The CDR3 extends over 11 amino acids. The ends were cut back, 5 bases at V and 0 bases at J, with 5 bases in the middle. This chain's CDR3 is CSVRGSYEQYF. The CDR3 DNA follows: TGCAGCGTTAGGGGCTCCTACGAGCAGTACTTC.

The rearrangement joins TRBV3-1 (or the pseudogene TRBV3-2) to TRBJ2-3, with 7 nucleotides matching TRBD2. The CDR3 is 15 residues long. Germline V lookup: CDR1 LGHDT, CDR2 YNNKEL (reference sequence). Trimming cost V 3 bases and J 2 bases; bases outside gene matches: 5. The CDR3 DNA sequence: TGTGCCAGCAGCCAGGCCGGGACTATCACAGATACGCAGTATTTT. Protein: CASSQAGTITDTQYF.

V and J are TRBV9 and TRBJ2-3, with a tentative D call TRBD2 (6 bases). Germline V lookup: CDR1 SGDLS, CDR2 YYNGEE. V shed 4 bases and J shed 2 bases, with 14 bases lying between them. This CDR3 has 15 amino acids. The CDR3 loop is CASSPPGGLTDTQYF. The CDR3 DNA reads as TGTGCCAGCAGCCCCCCCGGGGGTCTCACAGATACGCAGTATTTT.

The chain uses TRBV5-4 and TRBJ1-1; D is possibly TRBD1 (5 bases). V was clipped by 2 bases and J by 2 bases, with 7 bases between them. Germline values: CDR1 SGHNT, CDR2 YYREEE (reference sequence). The CDR3 has 13 residues. CDR3 in amino acids: CASSFDSNTEAFF. Written as DNA, the CDR3 is TGTGCCAGCAGCTTCGACAGTAACACTGAAGCTTTCTTT.

CDR3 in amino acids: CASSAGTGSPYEQYF. In nucleotides, the CDR3 is TGTGCCAGTAGCGCCGGGACAGGGTCCCCCTACGAGCAGTACTTC. This chain uses TRBV19 with TRBJ2-7, with TRBD1 identical over 9 bases. The CDR3 is 15 amino acids. J gave up 2 bases and V 6 bases, and 8 bases lay outside the gene matches. Germline CDR1 and CDR2: LNHDA and SQIVND (reference sequence).

The chain employs TRBV11-2 and TRBJ2-1; D not resolved. Trimming shortened V by 6 bases and J by 7 bases, and 13 bases separated the two germline ends. There are 13 residues in the CDR3. Germline V gene data show CDR1 as SGHAT and CDR2 as FQNNGV. The CDR3 is CASSFMAVNEQFF. In nucleotides, the CDR3 is TGTGCCAGCAGTTTCATGGCGGTTAATGAGCAGTTCTTC. The full variable domain, its missing parts supplied by reference TRBV11-2 and TRBJ2-1, is EAGVAQSPRYKIIEKRQSVAFWCNPISGHATLYWYQQILGQGPKLLIQFQNNGVVDDSQLPKDRFSAERLKGVDSTLKIQPAKLEDSAVYLCASSFMAVNEQFFGPGTRLTVL.

The J gene is TRBJ1-5, the V gene TRBV5-6; D is uncertain. With 0 bases removed from V and 3 bases from J, the gap between germline ends came to 13 bases. CDR3 length: 16 residues. In germline, CDR1 is SGHDT, CDR2 YYEEEE. CDR3 amino acids: CASSLGGQRANQPQHF. DNA for the CDR3: TGTGCCAGCAGCTTGGGAGGGCAGAGGGCCAATCAGCCCCAGCATTTT.

The V call is TRBV6-5, the J call TRBJ1-5; 7 bases are shared with TRBD1. The CDR3 totals 14 residues. V lost 6 bases to trimming and J lost 6 bases; unmatched junction nucleotides: 8. CDR1 is MNHEY and CDR2 is SVGAGI in the germline V gene. The CDR3 protein is CASRPSGGGQPQHF. The CDR3 DNA reads as TGTGCCAGCAGGCCGTCAGGGGGAGGTCAGCCCCAGCATTTT.

The CDR3, as DNA: TGTGCCAGCAGCCAGGGACAGGGAAAGAACACTGAAGCTTTCTTT. Amino acids: CASSQGQGKNTEAFF. The chain recombines TRBV7-6 with TRBJ1-1; 9 bases match TRBD1. CDR1 SGHVS and CDR2 FNYEAQ come from the germline V gene. After removal of 5 bases from V and 1 base from J, the junction contained 5 bases not matched to a gene. The CDR3 runs to 15 residues.

V gene TRBV12-5 combines with J gene TRBJ2-3; 9 nucleotides match TRBD1. The V gene's germline CDR1 is LGHNT and CDR2 FRNRAP. V trimming: 2 bases; J trimming: 4 bases; junction bases outside the gene matches: 19. There are 20 residues in the CDR3. CDR3 DNA: TGTGCTAGTGGTTTGCAACTCCTGCCCCGACAGGGGGTGGTCGCAGATACGCAGTATTTT. It encodes CASGLQLLPRQGVVADTQYF.

V is TRBV28 and J is TRBJ1-4; D not certain. In germline, CDR1 is MDHEN, CDR2 SYDVKM. There are 15 residues in the CDR3. With 5 bases removed from V and 5 bases from J, the gap between germline ends came to 15 bases. The DNA for the CDR3 is TGTGCCAGCAGTCCGACGGGAGGCAGCAATGAAAAACTGTTTTTT. It specifies CASSPTGGSNEKLFF.

CDR3 amino acids: CASSVSSGDYEQYF. CDR3 nucleotide sequence: TGTGCCAGCAGCGTTAGTAGCGGGGATTACGAGCAGTACTTC. The chain uses TRBV9 and TRBJ2-7; 8 nucleotides agree with TRBD2. The CDR3 has 14 amino acids. After removal of 2 bases from V and 4 bases from J, the junction contained 5 bases not matched to a gene. The V gene's germline CDR1 is SGDLS and CDR2 YYNGEE.

J is TRBJ2-1 and V is TRBV28; 10 positions agree with TRBD1. Germline loops: CDR1 MDHEN, CDR2 SYDVKM. CDR3 length equals 13 residues. Trimming at V came to 6 bases and at J to 9 bases, leaving 5 bases not matched to a gene. Here the CDR3 DNA reads TGTGCCAGCAGGGAGACAGGGGGCAGTGAGCAGTTCTTC. As protein: CASRETGGSEQFF.